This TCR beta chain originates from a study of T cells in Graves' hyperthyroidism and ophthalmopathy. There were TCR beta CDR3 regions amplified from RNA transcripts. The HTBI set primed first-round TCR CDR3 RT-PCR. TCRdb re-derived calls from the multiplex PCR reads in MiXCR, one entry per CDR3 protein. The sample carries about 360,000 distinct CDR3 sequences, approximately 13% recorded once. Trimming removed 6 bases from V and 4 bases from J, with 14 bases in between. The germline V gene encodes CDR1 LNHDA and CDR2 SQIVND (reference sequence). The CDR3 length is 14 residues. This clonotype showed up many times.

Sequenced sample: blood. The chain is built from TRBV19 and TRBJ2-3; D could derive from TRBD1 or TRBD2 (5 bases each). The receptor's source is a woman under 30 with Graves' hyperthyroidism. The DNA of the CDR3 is TGTGCCAGTAGCCGGGACGATACATCAGATACGCAGTATTTT. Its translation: CASSRDDTSDTQYF. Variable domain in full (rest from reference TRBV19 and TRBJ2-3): DGGITQSPKYLFRKEGQNVTLSCEQNLNHDAMYWYRQDPGQGLRLIYYSQIVNDFQKGDIAEGYSVSREKKESFPLTVTSAQKNPTAFYLCASSRDDTSDTQYFGPGTRLTVL.